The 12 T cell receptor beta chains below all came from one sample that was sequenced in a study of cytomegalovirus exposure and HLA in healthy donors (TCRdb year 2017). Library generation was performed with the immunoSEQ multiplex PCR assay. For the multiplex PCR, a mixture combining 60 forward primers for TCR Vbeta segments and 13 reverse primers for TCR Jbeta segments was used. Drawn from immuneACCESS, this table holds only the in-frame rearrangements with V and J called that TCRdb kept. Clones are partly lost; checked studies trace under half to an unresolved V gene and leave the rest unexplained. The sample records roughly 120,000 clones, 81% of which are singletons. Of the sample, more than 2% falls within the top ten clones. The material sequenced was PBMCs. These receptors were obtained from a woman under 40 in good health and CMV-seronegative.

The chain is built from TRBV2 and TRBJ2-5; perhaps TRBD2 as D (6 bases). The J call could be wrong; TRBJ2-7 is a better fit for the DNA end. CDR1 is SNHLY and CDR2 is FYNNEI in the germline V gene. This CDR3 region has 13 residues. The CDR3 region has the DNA TGTGCCAGCAGTCAGGACTACCAGGGCGAGCAGTACTTC. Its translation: CASSQDYQGEQYF.

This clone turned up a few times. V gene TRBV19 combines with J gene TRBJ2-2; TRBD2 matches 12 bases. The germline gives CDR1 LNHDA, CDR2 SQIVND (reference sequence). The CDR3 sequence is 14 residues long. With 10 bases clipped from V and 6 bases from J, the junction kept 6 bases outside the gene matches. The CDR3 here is CATELAGGPGELFF. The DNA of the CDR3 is TGTGCCACCGAACTAGCGGGAGGACCCGGGGAGCTGTTTTTT.

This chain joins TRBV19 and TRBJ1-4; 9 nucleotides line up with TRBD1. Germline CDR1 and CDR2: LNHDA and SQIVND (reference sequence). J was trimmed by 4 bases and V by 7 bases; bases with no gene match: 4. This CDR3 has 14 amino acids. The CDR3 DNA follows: TGTGCCAGTACTACGGACAGGGGTAATGAAAAACTGTTTTTT. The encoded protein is CASTTDRGNEKLFF.

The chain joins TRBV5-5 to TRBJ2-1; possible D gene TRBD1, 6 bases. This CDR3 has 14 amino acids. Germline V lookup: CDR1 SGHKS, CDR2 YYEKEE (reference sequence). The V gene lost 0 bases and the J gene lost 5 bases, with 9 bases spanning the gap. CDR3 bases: TGTGCCAGCAGCTTGGCCAGGGGAGACAATGAGCAGTTCTTC. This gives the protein CASSLARGDNEQFF.

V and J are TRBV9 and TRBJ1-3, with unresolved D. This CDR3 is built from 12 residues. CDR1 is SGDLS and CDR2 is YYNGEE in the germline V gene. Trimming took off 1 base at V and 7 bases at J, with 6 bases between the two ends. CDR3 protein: CASSVSSNTIYF. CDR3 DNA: TGTGCCAGCAGCGTATCCTCCAACACCATATATTTT.

The DNA of the CDR3 is TGTGCCAGCAGCCTGACCGGACTAGCGGGAGTCGCCTACGAGCAGTACTTC. It is translated as CASSLTGLAGVAYEQYF. The chain couples TRBV2 to TRBJ2-7, with 13 bases fitting TRBD2. Germline assignment: CDR1 SNHLY and CDR2 FYNNEI. V dropped 6 bases and J dropped 2; count of bases not matched to a gene: 10. The CDR3 has 17 amino acids.

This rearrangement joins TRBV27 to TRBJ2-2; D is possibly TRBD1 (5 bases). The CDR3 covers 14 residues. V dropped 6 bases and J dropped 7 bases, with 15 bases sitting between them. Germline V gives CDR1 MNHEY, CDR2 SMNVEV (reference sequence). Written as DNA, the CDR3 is TGTGCCAGCAGCCCTCAAGCAGGGATCGGGGAGCTGTTTTTT. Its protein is CASSPQAGIGELFF.

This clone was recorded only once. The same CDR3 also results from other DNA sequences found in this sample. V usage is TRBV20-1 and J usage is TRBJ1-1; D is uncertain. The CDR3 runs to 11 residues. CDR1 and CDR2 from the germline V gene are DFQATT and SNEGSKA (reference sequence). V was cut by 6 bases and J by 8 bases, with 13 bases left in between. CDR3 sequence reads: CSASRHGEAFF. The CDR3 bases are TGCAGTGCCAGTAGACACGGCGAAGCTTTCTTT.

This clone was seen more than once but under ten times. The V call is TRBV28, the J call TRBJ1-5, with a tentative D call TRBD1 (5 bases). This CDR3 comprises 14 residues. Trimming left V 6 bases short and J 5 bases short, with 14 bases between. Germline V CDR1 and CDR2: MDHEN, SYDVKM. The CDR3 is CASSPTQGYQPQHF. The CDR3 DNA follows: TGTGCCAGCAGCCCCACCCAGGGCTATCAGCCCCAGCATTTT.

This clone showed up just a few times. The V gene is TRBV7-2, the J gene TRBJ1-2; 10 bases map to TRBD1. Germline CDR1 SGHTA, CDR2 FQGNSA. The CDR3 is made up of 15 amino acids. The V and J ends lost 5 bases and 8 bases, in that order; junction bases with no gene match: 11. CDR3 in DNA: TGTGCCAGCAGCCTAAGCGCCGGGACAGGGGCCGGCTACACCTTC. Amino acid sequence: CASSLSAGTGAGYTF.

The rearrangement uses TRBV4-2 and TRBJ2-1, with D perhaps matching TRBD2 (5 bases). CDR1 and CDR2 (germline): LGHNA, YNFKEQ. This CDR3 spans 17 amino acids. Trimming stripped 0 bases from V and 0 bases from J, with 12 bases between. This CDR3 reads CASSQDLGRSSYNEQFF. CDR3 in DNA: TGTGCCAGCAGCCAAGATTTAGGGAGAAGCTCCTACAATGAGCAGTTCTTC.

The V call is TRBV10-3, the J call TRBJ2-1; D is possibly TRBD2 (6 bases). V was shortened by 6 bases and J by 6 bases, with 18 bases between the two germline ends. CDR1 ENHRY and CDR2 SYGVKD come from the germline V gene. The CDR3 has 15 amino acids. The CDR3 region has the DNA TGTGCCATCAGCGGGGGTGGATTAACTGGCAATGAGCAGTTCTTC. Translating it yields CAISGGGLTGNEQFF.